The 24 T cell receptor beta chains given below trace back to one sample, sequenced in a study of blood T cell repertoires in COVID-19. Clones were sequenced by immunoSEQ multiplex PCR, and TCRdb holds only the in-frame ones, with some missing. The table has just over 35,000 clones, 81% seen once; the top ten hold 42%. Sequencing used peripheral blood. These receptors came from a human donor in a cohort sampled during active or convalescent COVID-19. The donor label of this sample is uncertain.

The chain recombines TRBV5-4 with TRBJ2-7, with 9 bases fitting TRBD2. Trimming cost V 4 bases and J 0 bases; bases outside gene matches: 5. Germline V gene data show CDR1 as SGHNT and CDR2 as YYREEE (reference sequence). The CDR3 extends over 15 amino acids. Written as DNA, the CDR3 is TGTGCCAGCAGCCCCGGGACTAGCAACTCCTACGAGCAGTACTTC. This translates into CASSPGTSNSYEQYF.

CDR3 coding DNA: TGTGCCACCAGTGCCCGAGCGGGAGGCCAGATAAATGAGCAGTTCTTC. Translated: CATSARAGGQINEQFF. The V and J genes are TRBV24-1 and TRBJ2-1; TRBD2 matches 9 bases. This CDR3 is 16 amino acids long. Germline V lookup: CDR1 KGHDR, CDR2 SFDVKD. V was clipped by 5 bases and J by 7 bases; unmatched bases: 11.

This clone showed up just a few times. The chain joins TRBV6-2 or TRBV6-3 to TRBJ2-2, with TRBD1 matching 9 bases. V was pared by 4 bases and J by 8 bases, with 5 bases of the junction left unmatched. The CDR3 has 14 amino acids. Germline loops: CDR1 MNHEY, CDR2 SVGEGT. In nucleotides, the CDR3 is TGTGCCAGCAGTTTACAGGGGGCGCGAGGGGAGCTGTTTTTT. This translates into CASSLQGARGELFF.

The rearrangement joins TRBV5-1 to TRBJ2-5; 12 positions match TRBD2. Germline V gene data show CDR1 as SGHRS and CDR2 as YFSETQ. Trimming took 3 bases from V and 6 from J; bases not matched to a gene: 9. The CDR3 has 16 amino acids. CDR3 loop: CASSSRTSGIKKTQYF. The CDR3 DNA reads TGCGCCAGCAGCTCACGGACTAGCGGGATAAAAAAGACCCAGTACTTC.

The chain links TRBV3-1 (or the pseudogene TRBV3-2) to TRBJ2-7; D ambiguous. V lost 5 bases to trimming and J lost 3 bases, with 5 bases between them. The CDR3 loop spans 11 amino acids. Per germline, CDR1 LGHDT and CDR2 YNNKEL (reference sequence). The CDR3 nucleotides read TGTGCCAGCAGCTCCCACTACGAGCAGTACTTC. Protein product: CASSSHYEQYF.

The chain links TRBV5-1 to TRBJ2-5, with a weak D call TRBD1 (6 bases). Germline values: CDR1 SGHRS, CDR2 YFSETQ. Deletions cut 4 bases from V and 2 bases from J, with 12 bases between. The CDR3 is 14 amino acids. CDR3 residues: CASSIGQPQETQYF. In nucleotides, the CDR3 is TGCGCCAGCAGCATTGGACAGCCTCAAGAGACCCAGTACTTC.

This clone was seen at least ten times. This rearrangement joins TRBV19 to TRBJ2-1; 10 bases are a match to TRBD1. With 3 bases clipped from V and 11 bases from J, the junction kept 7 bases outside the gene matches. The germline V gene encodes CDR1 LNHDA and CDR2 SQIVND (reference sequence). The CDR3 length is 14 residues. The CDR3 region is CASSIPGTGVKQFF. The CDR3 DNA is TGTGCCAGTAGTATTCCCGGGACAGGGGTCAAGCAGTTCTTC.

This clone showed up just once. This chain uses TRBV7-9 with TRBJ1-5; tentative D call: TRBD1 (6 bases). The germline V gene encodes CDR1 SEHNR and CDR2 FQNEAQ (reference sequence). The CDR3 runs 13 residues. Trimming stripped 7 bases from V and 7 bases from J, with 14 bases between. As DNA, the CDR3 is TGTGCCAGCATGCGGGGGCTGGGGCAGCCCCAGCATTTT. Encoded protein: CASMRGLGQPQHF.

The chain uses TRBV19 and TRBJ2-3, with 13 bases that match TRBD2. The germline V gene has CDR1 LNHDA and CDR2 SQIVND (reference sequence). The CDR3 extends over 16 amino acids. V shed 4 bases, J shed 4 bases, and the junction held 5 bases outside the gene matches. The CDR3 spells CASSTTSGRAADTQYF. CDR3 bases: TGTGCCAGTAGTACCACTAGCGGGAGGGCCGCAGATACGCAGTATTTT.

This clone was seen once. V and J are TRBV29-1 and TRBJ1-3; D is uncertain. Germline V gives CDR1 SQVTM, CDR2 ANQGSEA. This CDR3 contains 13 residues. Trimming removed 3 bases at V and 4 bases at J, with 10 bases between. This CDR3 reads CSVDAESGNTIYF. The CDR3 DNA follows: TGCAGCGTTGACGCGGAATCAGGAAACACCATATATTTT.

This clone was counted once. The chain joins TRBV6-5 to TRBJ2-3; 7 bases match TRBD1. In germline, CDR1 is MNHEY, CDR2 SVGAGI. V was clipped by 7 bases and J by 0 bases; unmatched bases: 7. CDR3 size: 15 residues. The CDR3 protein is CASTEGGSSTDTQYF. CDR3 DNA sequence: TGTGCCAGCACCGAAGGGGGCAGTAGCACAGATACGCAGTATTTT.

The chain recombines TRBV28 with TRBJ1-5, with no clear D. CDR1 and CDR2 from the germline V gene are MDHEN and SYDVKM. The CDR3 spans 14 residues. The ends were cut back, 5 bases at V and 13 bases at J, with 21 bases in the middle. The CDR3 DNA is TGTGCCAGCAGTCCCCCCATGGACGTCGGAGGGCAGCATTTT. This sequence encodes CASSPPMDVGGQHF.

This clone was recorded only once. CDR3 nucleotide sequence: TGTGCCAGCAGACAGACTAGCGGGTTGAACACCGGGGAGCTGTTTTTT. The encoded protein is CASRQTSGLNTGELFF. The chain recombines TRBV7-2 with TRBJ2-2, with 10 bases matching TRBD2. With 6 bases clipped from V and 1 base from J, the junction kept 5 bases outside the gene matches. The CDR3 has 16 amino acids. Germline V gives CDR1 SGHTA, CDR2 FQGNSA.

The chain recombines TRBV21-1 with TRBJ2-7; TRBD2, the table's D call, lacks a check against the DNA. TRBV21-1 is reported as a pseudogene. This CDR3 is built from 16 residues. The CDR3 DNA sequence: TGTGCCAGCAGCAAACTTGAGCGGGAAGCTTCCTACGAGCAGTACTTC. This gives the protein CASSKLEREASYEQYF.

In DNA, the CDR3 is TGTGCCAGCAGCGTAGAGGGACTAGCGACCTACAATGAGCAGTTCTTC. As protein: CASSVEGLATYNEQFF. The chain combines TRBV9 with TRBJ2-1, with 10 bases that match TRBD2. V shed 0 bases and J 2 bases; nucleotides not matched to a gene: 2. The CDR3 is made up of 16 amino acids. From germline, CDR1 is SGDLS and CDR2 YYNGEE. The full variable domain, completed using reference TRBV9 and TRBJ2-1, is DSGVTQTPKHLITATGQRVTLRCSPRSGDLSVYWYQQSLDQGLQFLIQYYNGEERAKGNILERFSAQQFPDLHSELNLSSLELGDSALYFCASSVEGLATYNEQFFGPGTRLTVL.

The CDR3 is CASSFDRVREQYF. CDR3 in DNA: TGTGCCAGCTCATTCGACAGGGTTAGAGAGCAGTACTTC. This rearrangement joins TRBV18 to TRBJ2-7; 7 bases match TRBD1. The germline V gene has CDR1 KGHSH and CDR2 LQKENI. V lost 5 bases to trimming and J lost 7 bases; unmatched junction nucleotides: 8. The CDR3 is made up of 13 amino acids. The full variable domain, in which reference TRBV18 and TRBJ2-7 provide the parts outside the CDR3, is NAGVMQNPRHLVRRRGQEARLRCSPMKGHSHVYWYRQLPEEGLKFMVYLQKENIIDESGMPKERFSAEFPKEGPSILRIQQVVRGDSAAYFCASSFDRVREQYFGPGTRLTVT.

The chain carries TRBV19 and TRBJ1-5; D gene ambiguous. Germline loops: CDR1 LNHDA, CDR2 SQIVND (reference sequence). The CDR3 consists of 14 residues. V dropped 5 bases and J dropped 0 bases, with 8 bases sitting between them. The CDR3 bases are TGTGCCAGTAGTTTAGTGGCTAGCAATCAGCCCCAGCATTTT. Translation gives CASSLVASNQPQHF.

The J gene is TRBJ1-5, the V gene TRBV19; 7 bases agree with TRBD1. CDR1 is LNHDA and CDR2 is SQIVND in the germline V gene (reference sequence). Unmatched junction bases numbered 9, after V lost 8 bases and J lost 2 bases. The CDR3 has 15 amino acids. The CDR3 here is CASSFRQGGNQPQHF. CDR3 DNA sequence: TGTGCCAGTTCCTTTCGACAGGGAGGCAATCAGCCCCAGCATTTT.

CDR3 residues: CASNAGTGKSPLHF. DNA for the CDR3: TGTGCCAGCAATGCCGGGACAGGGAAGTCACCCCTCCACTTT. The chain has TRBV2 and TRBJ1-6; 9 bases fit TRBD1. Germline-derived CDR1 and CDR2 are SNHLY and FYNNEI. The V and J ends lost 7 bases and 10 bases, in that order; junction bases with no gene match: 8. The CDR3 sequence is 14 residues long.

The rearrangement uses TRBV2 and TRBJ2-2; D remains ambiguous. V was cut by 4 bases and J by 5 bases, with 11 bases left in between. This CDR3 contains 14 residues. Germline V lookup: CDR1 SNHLY, CDR2 FYNNEI. The CDR3 is CASSAARKTGELFF. In DNA, the CDR3 is TGTGCCAGCAGTGCGGCTAGAAAAACCGGGGAGCTGTTTTTT. Based on the CDR3 plus reference TRBV2 and TRBJ2-2, the full variable domain is EPEVTQTPSHQVTQMGQEVILRCVPISNHLYFYWYRQILGQKVEFLVSFYNNEISEKSEIFDDQFSVERPDGSNFTLKIRSTKLEDSAMYFCASSAARKTGELFFGEGSRLTVL.

This clone came up a few times. The V gene is TRBV24-1, the J gene TRBJ1-2; the D gene is possibly TRBD1 (5 bases). Germline V CDR1 and CDR2: KGHDR, SFDVKD. The V end was cut by 2 bases, the J end by 3 bases, with 9 bases between. There are 14 residues in the CDR3. The CDR3 reads CATSDSGTDYGYTF. CDR3 nucleotide sequence: TGTGCCACCAGTGATTCCGGGACTGACTATGGCTACACCTTC.

Points on this clone: The identical CDR3 is also encoded by other nucleotide sequences in the sample. The chain carries TRBV6-5 and TRBJ2-5; 9 nucleotides match TRBD1. J lost 3 bases, V lost 6 bases, and 2 bases had no gene match. The length of the CDR3 is 13 residues. The V gene's germline CDR1 is MNHEY and CDR2 SVGAGI. Here the CDR3 reads CASSRDREETQYF. For the CDR3, the DNA is TGTGCCAGCAGCCGGGACAGGGAAGAGACCCAGTACTTC.

The rearrangement uses TRBV6-5 and TRBJ1-6; D ambiguous. This CDR3 spans 12 amino acids. Trimming stripped 8 bases from V and 7 bases from J, with 9 bases between. Germline values: CDR1 MNHEY, CDR2 SVGAGI. The CDR3 here is CASQFRNSPLHF. The CDR3 DNA follows: TGTGCCAGCCAGTTCAGAAATTCACCCCTCCACTTT.

The CDR3 reads CASSSSYSGNYGYTF. The DNA of the CDR3 is TGTGCCAGCAGCTCAAGTTATTCAGGGAACTATGGCTACACCTTC. This chain links TRBV27 with TRBJ1-2; D may be TRBD1 (5 bases). Germline values: CDR1 MNHEY, CDR2 SMNVEV (reference sequence). This CDR3 is 15 amino acids long. V was clipped by 6 bases and J by 2 bases, with 16 bases between them.